Below, 21 T cell receptor beta chains from the same sample are listed, as sequenced in a study of blood T cell repertoires in COVID-19. The protocol was immunoSEQ multiplex PCR, while the TCRdb copy is restricted to in-frame clones and leaves out a portion. The table lists about 200,000 clones, 84% of them singletons, with 4.5% to 6% in the top ten. The sequencing sample was made of peripheral blood. The source of these receptors is a woman between 65 and 79 years old with active or convalescent COVID-19.

This clone was recorded many times. The chain combines TRBV5-1 with TRBJ2-7; 7 nucleotides match TRBD1. Germline values: CDR1 SGHRS, CDR2 YFSETQ. Trimming at V came to 5 bases and at J to 7 bases, leaving 9 bases not matched to a gene. CDR3 size: 13 residues. The CDR3 spells CASSRSGTEEQYF. DNA for the CDR3: TGCGCCAGCAGTCGTTCCGGGACAGAAGAGCAGTACTTC.

The V gene is TRBV28, the J gene TRBJ2-7; TRBD2 matches at 11 bases. Germline V gene data show CDR1 as MDHEN and CDR2 as SYDVKM. V shed 3 bases and J 4 bases; nucleotides not matched to a gene: 5. This CDR3 has 15 amino acids. The CDR3: CASSFAGTSGYEQYF. CDR3 sequence (DNA): TGTGCCAGCAGTTTTGCCGGGACTAGCGGTTACGAGCAGTACTTC.

The V call is TRBV6-5, the J call TRBJ1-2; 8 bases agree with TRBD1. After removal of 8 bases from V and 7 bases from J, the junction contained 6 bases not matched to a gene. The CDR3 has 12 amino acids. The germline gives CDR1 MNHEY, CDR2 SVGAGI. The chain's CDR3 is CASARGQGGYTF. DNA of the CDR3: TGTGCCAGCGCCCGTGGACAGGGTGGCTACACCTTC.

The chain employs TRBV7-2 and TRBJ2-2, with TRBD2 matching over 8 bases. The V and J ends lost 3 bases and 4 bases, in that order; junction bases with no gene match: 13. Germline CDR1 and CDR2: SGHTA and FQGNSA. This CDR3 has 18 residues. For the CDR3, the DNA is TGTGCCAGCAGCTTGACCTACTATAGCGGGAAGGGCACCGGGGAGCTGTTTTTT. Translating gives CASSLTYYSGKGTGELFF.

Regarding this clone: At one of its ends the junction is not consistent with the germline gene, which may arise from a read error. The chain links TRBV7-7 to TRBJ2-3; D assignment may be TRBD1 or TRBD2 (5 bases each). The CDR3 is 15 residues long. CDR1 is SSHAT, CDR2 FNYEAQ, per germline (reference sequence). This chain's CDR3 is CASSLALTGKDTQYF. Here the CDR3 DNA reads TGTGCTAGCAGCTTAGCGCTAACAGGAAAAGATACGCAGTATTTT.

This clone was seen only once. The rearrangement uses TRBV18 and TRBJ1-2; perhaps TRBD1 as D (5 bases). This CDR3 is 17 amino acids long. Germline values: CDR1 KGHSH, CDR2 LQKENI. Trimming pared 2 bases from V and 0 bases from J, leaving 16 bases between. The CDR3 sequence is CASSPILDTRANYGYTF. The CDR3 region has the DNA TGTGCCAGCTCACCAATCCTGGACACCCGGGCTAACTATGGCTACACCTTC.

V and J are TRBV6-5 and TRBJ1-2; no clear D. Germline V lookup: CDR1 MNHEY, CDR2 SVGAGI. Trimming left V 2 bases short and J 0 bases short, with 7 bases between. This CDR3 comprises 14 residues. The chain's CDR3 is CASSYGETNYGYTF. CDR3 nucleotides: TGTGCCAGCAGTTACGGGGAGACTAACTATGGCTACACCTTC.

The chain couples TRBV6-6 to TRBJ2-7, with 9 bases matching TRBD1. Germline V gives CDR1 MNHNY, CDR2 SVGAGI (reference sequence). This CDR3 contains 15 residues. With V trimmed by 5 bases and J by 5 bases, 10 bases remained unmatched. The CDR3 DNA follows: TGTGCCAGCAGTGAGCCGGGACAGGGTGGCCACGAGCAGTACTTC. Amino acids: CASSEPGQGGHEQYF.

The rearrangement links TRBV19 to TRBJ1-4; D call uncertain. The CDR3 length is 14 residues. Germline-derived CDR1 and CDR2 are LNHDA and SQIVND (reference sequence). Trimming removed 2 bases from V and 4 bases from J, with 8 bases in between. The chain's CDR3 is CASSINSLNEKLFF. CDR3 bases: TGTGCCAGTAGTATAAACAGCCTTAATGAAAAACTGTTTTTT.

The CDR3 loop is CASSLAPTSGSYEQYF. The CDR3, as DNA: TGCGCCAGCAGCTTGGCCCCGACTAGCGGGAGTTACGAGCAGTACTTC. The J gene is TRBJ2-7, the V gene TRBV5-1, with 12 positions matching TRBD2. The V segment lost 0 bases and the J segment 4 bases; nucleotides outside the gene matches: 5. This CDR3 is built from 16 residues. Looked up from germline, CDR1 is SGHRS and CDR2 is YFSETQ.

This clone was seen more than once but under ten times. This chain joins TRBV28 and TRBJ1-1; D gene ambiguous. V lost 6 bases, J lost 11 bases, and 13 bases lay in between. The V gene's germline CDR1 is MDHEN and CDR2 SYDVKM. There are 11 residues in the CDR3. CDR3 nucleotides: TGTGCCAGCAGCCGTTTATCGGGGGCTTTCTTT. Translated: CASSRLSGAFF.

The V gene is TRBV6-2 or TRBV6-3, the J gene TRBJ2-1; TRBD2 matches at 7 bases. Germline V gene data show CDR1 as MNHEY and CDR2 as SVGEGT. The junction had 7 bases not matched to a gene; V was cut back by 0 bases and J by 11 bases. The CDR3 is made up of 14 amino acids. The CDR3 coding sequence is TGTGCCAGCAGTTACTCGACTAGCCCCCTTAAGCAGTTCTTC. This encodes CASSYSTSPLKQFF.

The chain has TRBV6-5 and TRBJ1-1, with 10 bases lining up with TRBD1. From germline, CDR1 is MNHEY and CDR2 SVGAGI. CDR3 size: 14 residues. Germline trimming cut 6 bases from V and 4 bases from J; bases unmatched to any gene: 5. Here the CDR3 DNA reads TGTGCCAGCAGCCGGGACAGGGGTTCCACTGAAGCTTTCTTT. Protein product: CASSRDRGSTEAFF.

The V gene is TRBV12-3 or TRBV12-4, the J gene TRBJ2-5; D gene unclear. V shed 6 bases and J shed 3 bases, with 11 bases lying between them. The CDR3 runs 13 residues. The CDR3 DNA follows: TGTGCCAGCAGATATAGCAGAAAAGAGACCCAGTACTTC. Translated: CASRYSRKETQYF.

V gene TRBV2 combines with J gene TRBJ2-2; 8 bases align to TRBD1. Germline V gene lookup returns CDR1 SNHLY and CDR2 FYNNEI. Losses at the gene ends were 7 bases for V and 4 bases for J; bases not matched to a gene: 5. CDR3 length equals 14 residues. The CDR3: CASTTGDFTGELFF. CDR3 nucleotides: TGTGCCAGCACGACAGGGGATTTCACCGGGGAGCTGTTTTTT.

The rearrangement uses TRBV7-2 and TRBJ2-4; 8 bases agree with TRBD1. The J segment lost 5 bases and the V segment lost 3 bases, leaving 0 bases of the junction unmatched. The length of the CDR3 is 13 residues. Germline CDR1 reads SGHTA; CDR2 reads FQGNSA. CDR3 sequence: CASSLDRENIQYF. The DNA for the CDR3 is TGTGCCAGCAGCTTGGACAGGGAAAACATTCAGTACTTC.

The chain recombines TRBV7-9 with TRBJ1-1; D possibly corresponds to TRBD1 (5 bases). Germline lookup yields CDR1 SEHNR and CDR2 FQNEAQ (reference sequence). V gave up 5 bases and J gave up 6 bases, with 16 bases separating them. The CDR3 loop spans 14 amino acids. In nucleotides, the CDR3 is TGTGCCAGCAGCCCCTCGGGGGGAAGCGCTGAAGCTTTCTTT. Translation gives CASSPSGGSAEAFF.

This chain connects TRBV5-8 to TRBJ2-2; 7 nucleotides line up with TRBD1. This CDR3 has 15 residues. With 4 bases clipped from V and 3 bases from J, the junction kept 6 bases outside the gene matches. Looked up from germline, CDR1 is SGHTS and CDR2 is YDEGEE. The CDR3 reads CASSIQGTYTGELFF. CDR3 DNA: TGTGCCAGCAGCATACAGGGGACCTACACCGGGGAGCTGTTTTTT.

The rearrangement joins TRBV20-1 to TRBJ1-6; the D is unclear. The V end lost 3 bases, the J end lost 7 bases, and 13 bases lay between the germline ends. The CDR3 spans 14 residues. Germline loops: CDR1 DFQATT, CDR2 SNEGSKA (reference sequence). This CDR3 reads CSASQQRPNSPLHF. The CDR3 nucleotides read TGCAGTGCTAGTCAGCAGCGCCCCAATTCACCCCTCCACTTT.

The rearrangement uses TRBV5-8 and TRBJ1-4, with D unclear. The germline gives CDR1 SGHTS, CDR2 YDEGEE. The germline V and J ends were trimmed by 2 bases and 6 bases, with 14 bases remaining between them. The CDR3 is 15 amino acids. CDR3 sequence (DNA): TGTGCCAGCAGCTTCGCACCGGAGCGTGATGAAAAACTGTTTTTT. Residues: CASSFAPERDEKLFF.

The chain combines TRBV9 with TRBJ1-2; no clear D gene. This CDR3 is built from 14 residues. Germline values: CDR1 SGDLS, CDR2 YYNGEE. V lost 3 bases, J lost 1 base, and 10 bases lay in between. CDR3: CASSGSSRNYGYTF. CDR3 nucleotide sequence: TGTGCCAGCAGCGGTAGTTCCCGTAACTATGGCTACACCTTC.